This is a list of T cell receptor beta chains from one sample in a study of blood T cell repertoires in COVID-19. Only in-frame clones appear in the TCRdb table, and some are missing; sequencing was by immunoSEQ multiplex PCR. The profile covers 150,000 to 200,000 clones, with approximately 85% appearing a single time and around 9.5% taken by the ten largest. Sequenced input: peripheral blood. The receptors stem from a woman at least 80 years old with acute or convalescent COVID-19. The conserved cysteine and the conserved F or W are not part of the CDR3 here.

v_gene,j_gene,CDR3aa
TRBV10-3,TRBJ2-7,AISERTGSEQY
TRBV3-1/TRBV3-2,TRBJ2-7,ASSQAGTFNYEQY
TRBV5-1,TRBJ2-6,ASSGTSGRSGANVLT
TRBV15,TRBJ2-1,ATSRDLRPAGGQF
TRBV4-1,TRBJ1-2,ASSLLRGGAGRDYGYT
TRBV19,TRBJ1-5,ASSNSRNQPQH
TRBV11-2,TRBJ2-7,ASSRAGLYYEQY
TRBV19,TRBJ1-1,ASSRVPTGGNEAF
TRBV19,TRBJ2-1,ASSIGGAYNEQF
TRBV5-4,TRBJ1-1,ASSSAQGRGDTEAF
TRBV15,TRBJ1-5,ATSRDPQVGNQPQH
TRBV7-2,TRBJ1-6,ASTSFGGNSPLH
TRBV7-9,TRBJ1-1,ASSVLRMNTEAF
TRBV14,TRBJ2-5,ASSQETLRTQY
TRBV4-1,TRBJ1-5,ASSQDREGPQH
TRBV9,TRBJ2-3,ASSVQISDTQY
TRBV5-8,TRBJ2-7,ASSLGGVSYEQY
TRBV7-9,TRBJ1-2,ASSSLDGYT
TRBV19,TRBJ1-6,ASSIEGSRPLH
TRBV27,TRBJ1-1,ASSTPGGGTEAF
TRBV19,TRBJ1-1,ASSKNPGQGNTEAF
TRBV27,TRBJ2-1,ASSLSPVGHNNEQF
TRBV3-1/TRBV3-2,TRBJ2-7,ASSARLAVSYEQY
TRBV30,TRBJ2-5,AWSVLSSETQY
TRBV6-6,TRBJ1-3,ASSPLNRVWGNTIY
TRBV29-1,TRBJ2-7,SVDRGGSYEQY
TRBV5-1,TRBJ2-3,ASSPGLATDTQY
TRBV19,TRBJ1-5,ASSGGGGIQPQH
TRBV5-1,TRBJ2-3,ASSQASGGSIRTDTQY
TRBV14,TRBJ1-2,ASSQDLQGWGYT
TRBV7-2,TRBJ2-5,ASSLFAGGETQY
TRBV30,TRBJ1-2,AWSRNRDTYGYT
TRBV6-4,TRBJ1-1,ASSVRGGDKAF
TRBV30,TRBJ1-2,AWSVGGTVGYT
TRBV3-1/TRBV3-2,TRBJ1-1,ASSPGQGSKNTEAF
TRBV30,TRBJ2-3,AWSLQGWAQY
TRBV7-9,TRBJ2-4,ASSGHRGQPENIQY
TRBV3-1/TRBV3-2,TRBJ2-2,ASSQHSGGGTGELF
TRBV11-2,TRBJ1-2,ASSLGQHGYT
TRBV19,TRBJ2-1,ASSISRVGEQF
TRBV5-1,TRBJ2-1,ASSLAGTPEREQF
TRBV2,TRBJ1-2,ASSDRGQGRYGYT
TRBV16,TRBJ2-1,ASSQRRGEF
TRBV27,TRBJ2-7,ASSSGGPNYEQY
TRBV9,TRBJ2-3,ASSVAVPSGSLWGAEDTQY
TRBV15,TRBJ2-5,ATSTGGDRWQETQY
TRBV10-3,TRBJ1-2,ATKTGTGYGYT
TRBV18,TRBJ1-1,ASSPRDLYTEAF
TRBV6-4,TRBJ1-1,ASSEVRTGEAF
TRBV29-1,TRBJ2-2,SVDRGFTGELF
TRBV10-3,TRBJ2-2,AISTGTGNTGELF
TRBV18,TRBJ2-1,ASSPSGGPRGEQF
TRBV19,TRBJ1-2,ASSPQGLGQYGYT